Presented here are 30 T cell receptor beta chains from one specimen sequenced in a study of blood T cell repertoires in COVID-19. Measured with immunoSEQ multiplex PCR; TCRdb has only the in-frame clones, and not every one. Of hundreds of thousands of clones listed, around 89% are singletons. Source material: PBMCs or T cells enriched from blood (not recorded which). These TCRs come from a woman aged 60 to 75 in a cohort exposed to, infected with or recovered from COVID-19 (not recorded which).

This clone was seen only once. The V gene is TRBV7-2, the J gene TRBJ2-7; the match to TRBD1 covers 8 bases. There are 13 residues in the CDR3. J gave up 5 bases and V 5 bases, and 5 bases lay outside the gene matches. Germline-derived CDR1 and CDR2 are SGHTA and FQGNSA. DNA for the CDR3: TGTGCCAGCAGCCTCCTGGACAGGGACGAGCAGTACTTC. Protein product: CASSLLDRDEQYF.

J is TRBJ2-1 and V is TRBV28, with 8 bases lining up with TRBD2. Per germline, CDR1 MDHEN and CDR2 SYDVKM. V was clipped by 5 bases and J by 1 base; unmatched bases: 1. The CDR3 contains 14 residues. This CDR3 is CASSGGRSYNEQFF. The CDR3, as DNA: TGTGCCAGCAGTGGCGGGAGGTCCTACAATGAGCAGTTCTTC.

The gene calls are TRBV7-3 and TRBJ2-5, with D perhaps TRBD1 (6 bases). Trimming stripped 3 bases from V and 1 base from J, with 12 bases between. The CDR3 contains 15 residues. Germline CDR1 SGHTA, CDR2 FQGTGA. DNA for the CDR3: TGTGCCAGCAGCTTTGGGGGCAGTAGCCAAGAGACCCAGTACTTC. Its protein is CASSFGGSSQETQYF.

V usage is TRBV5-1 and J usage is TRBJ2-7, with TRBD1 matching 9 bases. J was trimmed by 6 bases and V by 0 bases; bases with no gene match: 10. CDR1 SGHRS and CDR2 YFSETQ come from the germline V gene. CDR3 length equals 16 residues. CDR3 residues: CASSLEGTGRSREQYF. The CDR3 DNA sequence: TGCGCCAGCAGCTTGGAAGGGACAGGGAGGTCGCGCGAGCAGTACTTC.

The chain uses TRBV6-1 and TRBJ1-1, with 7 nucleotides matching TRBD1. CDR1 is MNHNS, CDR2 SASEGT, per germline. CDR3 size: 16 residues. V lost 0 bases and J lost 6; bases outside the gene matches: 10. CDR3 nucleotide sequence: TGTGCCAGCAGTGAAGCGGGTAGAGGGGGCGCATCTGAAGCTTTCTTT. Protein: CASSEAGRGGASEAFF.

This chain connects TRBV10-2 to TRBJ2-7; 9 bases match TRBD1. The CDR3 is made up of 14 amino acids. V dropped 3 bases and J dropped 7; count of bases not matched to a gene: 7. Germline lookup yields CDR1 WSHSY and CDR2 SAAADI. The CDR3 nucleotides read TGCGCCAGCAGTGATGGGACAGGGCGGGGTGAGCAGTACTTC. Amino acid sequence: CASSDGTGRGEQYF.

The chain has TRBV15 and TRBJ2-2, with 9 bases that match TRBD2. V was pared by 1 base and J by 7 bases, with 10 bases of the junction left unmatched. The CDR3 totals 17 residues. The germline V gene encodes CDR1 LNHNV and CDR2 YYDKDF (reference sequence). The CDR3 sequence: CATSRGWLAGGDGELFF. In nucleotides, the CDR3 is TGTGCCACCAGCAGAGGGTGGTTGGCGGGAGGGGACGGGGAGCTGTTTTTT.

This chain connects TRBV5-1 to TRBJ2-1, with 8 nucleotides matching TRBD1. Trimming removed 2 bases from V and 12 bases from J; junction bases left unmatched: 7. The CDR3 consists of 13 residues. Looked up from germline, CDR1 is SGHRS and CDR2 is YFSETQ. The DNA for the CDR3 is TGCGCCAGCAGCTTAATCAAACAGGGGGGGCAGTTCTTC. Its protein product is CASSLIKQGGQFF.

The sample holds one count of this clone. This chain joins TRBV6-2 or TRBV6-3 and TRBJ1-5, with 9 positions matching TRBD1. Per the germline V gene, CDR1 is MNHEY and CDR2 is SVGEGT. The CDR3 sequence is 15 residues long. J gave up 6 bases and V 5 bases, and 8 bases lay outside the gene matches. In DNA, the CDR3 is TGTGCCAGCAGTCCCTCCGACAGGGGGTCTCAGCCCCAGCATTTT. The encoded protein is CASSPSDRGSQPQHF.

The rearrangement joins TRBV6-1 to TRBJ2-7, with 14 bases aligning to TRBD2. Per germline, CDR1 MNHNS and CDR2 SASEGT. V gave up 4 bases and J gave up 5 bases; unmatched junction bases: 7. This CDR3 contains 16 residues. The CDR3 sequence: CASSVLGTSGSNEQYF. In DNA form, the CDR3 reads TGTGCCAGCAGTGTCCTCGGGACTAGCGGGAGCAACGAGCAGTACTTC.

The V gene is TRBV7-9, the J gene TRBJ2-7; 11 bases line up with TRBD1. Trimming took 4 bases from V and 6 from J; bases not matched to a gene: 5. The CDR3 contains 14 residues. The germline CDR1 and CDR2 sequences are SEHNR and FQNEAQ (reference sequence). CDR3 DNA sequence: TGTGCCAGCAGCTCCCGGGACAGGGGGACCGAGCAGTACTTC. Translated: CASSSRDRGTEQYF.

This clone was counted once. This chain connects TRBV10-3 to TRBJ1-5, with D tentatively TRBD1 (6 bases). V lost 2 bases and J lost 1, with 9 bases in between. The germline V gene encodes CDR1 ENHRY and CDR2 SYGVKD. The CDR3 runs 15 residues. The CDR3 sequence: CAISELGASNQPQHF. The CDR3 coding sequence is TGTGCCATCAGTGAGCTGGGGGCGAGCAATCAGCCCCAGCATTTT.

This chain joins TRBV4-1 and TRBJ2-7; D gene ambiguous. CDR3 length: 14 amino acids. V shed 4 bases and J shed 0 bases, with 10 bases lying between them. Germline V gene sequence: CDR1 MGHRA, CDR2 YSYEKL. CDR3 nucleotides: TGCGCCAGCAGCCTCTTGATCAGCTCCTACGAGCAGTACTTC. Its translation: CASSLLISSYEQYF.

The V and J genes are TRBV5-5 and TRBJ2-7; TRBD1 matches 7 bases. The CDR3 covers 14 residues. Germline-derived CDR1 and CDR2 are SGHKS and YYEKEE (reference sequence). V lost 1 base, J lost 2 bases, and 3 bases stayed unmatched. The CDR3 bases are TGTGCCAGCAGCTTGCCCGGGACAGCCTACGAGCAGTACTTC. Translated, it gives CASSLPGTAYEQYF. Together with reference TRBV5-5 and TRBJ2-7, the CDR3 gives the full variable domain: DAGVTQSPTHLIKTRGQQVTLRCSPISGHKSVSWYQQVLGQGPQFIFQYYEKEERGRGNFPDRFSARQFPNYSSELNVNALLLGDSALYLCASSLPGTAYEQYFGPGTRLTVT.

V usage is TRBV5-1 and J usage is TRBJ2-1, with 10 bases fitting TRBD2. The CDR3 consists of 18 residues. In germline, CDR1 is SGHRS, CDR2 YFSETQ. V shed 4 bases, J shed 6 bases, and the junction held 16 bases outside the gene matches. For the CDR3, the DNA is TGCGCCAGCAGCCGCGGACAGGGCATTGCTAGCGGGAGCAATGAGCAGTTCTTC. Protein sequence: CASSRGQGIASGSNEQFF.

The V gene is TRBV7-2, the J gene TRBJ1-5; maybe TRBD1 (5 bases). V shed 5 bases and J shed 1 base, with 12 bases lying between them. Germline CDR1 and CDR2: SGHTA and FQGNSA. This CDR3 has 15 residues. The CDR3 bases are TGTGCCAGCAGCCCTGCGGCAGGGAGCAATCAGCCCCAGCATTTT. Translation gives CASSPAAGSNQPQHF.

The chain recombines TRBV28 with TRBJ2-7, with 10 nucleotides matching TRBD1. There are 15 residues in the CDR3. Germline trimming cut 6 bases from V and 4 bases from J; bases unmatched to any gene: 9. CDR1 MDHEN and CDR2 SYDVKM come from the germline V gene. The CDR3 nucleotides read TGTGCCAGCAGCCCGGGACAGGGGAGAGTTTACGAGCAGTACTTC. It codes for CASSPGQGRVYEQYF. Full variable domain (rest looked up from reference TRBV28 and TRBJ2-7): DVKVTQSSRYLVKRTGEKVFLECVQDMDHENMFWYRQDPGLGLRLIYFSYDVKMKEKGDIPEGYSVSREKKERFSLILESASTNQTSMYLCASSPGQGRVYEQYFGPGTRLTVT.

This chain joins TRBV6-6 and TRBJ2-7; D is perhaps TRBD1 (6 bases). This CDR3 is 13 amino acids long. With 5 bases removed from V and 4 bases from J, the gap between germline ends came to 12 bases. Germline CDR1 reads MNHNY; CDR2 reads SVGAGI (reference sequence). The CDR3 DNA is TGTGCCAGCAGTAAAGCACAGGGTTACGAGCAGTACTTC. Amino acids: CASSKAQGYEQYF.

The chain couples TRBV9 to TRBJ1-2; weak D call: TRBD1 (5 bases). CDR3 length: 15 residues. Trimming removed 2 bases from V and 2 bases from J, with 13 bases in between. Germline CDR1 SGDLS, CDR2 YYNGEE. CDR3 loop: CASSVSPTENYGYTF. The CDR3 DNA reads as TGTGCCAGCAGCGTTTCCCCGACAGAAAACTATGGCTACACCTTC.

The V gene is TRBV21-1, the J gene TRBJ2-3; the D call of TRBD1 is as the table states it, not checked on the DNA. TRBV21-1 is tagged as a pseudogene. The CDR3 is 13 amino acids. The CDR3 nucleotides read TGTGCCAGCAACAGGGGCATGACAGATACGCAGTATTTT. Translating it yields CASNRGMTDTQYF.

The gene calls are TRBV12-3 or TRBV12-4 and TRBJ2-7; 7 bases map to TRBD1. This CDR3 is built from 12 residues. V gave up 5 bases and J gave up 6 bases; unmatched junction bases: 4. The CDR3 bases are TGTGCCAGCAGTACAGGGGTCCGCGAGCAGTACTTC. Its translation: CASSTGVREQYF.

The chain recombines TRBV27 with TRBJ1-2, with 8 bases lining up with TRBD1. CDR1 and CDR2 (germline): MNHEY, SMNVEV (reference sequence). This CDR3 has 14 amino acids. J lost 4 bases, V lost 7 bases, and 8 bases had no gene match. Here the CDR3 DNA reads TGTGCCAGCACCCAGGGGGCGCCGGGCTATGGCTACACCTTC. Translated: CASTQGAPGYGYTF.

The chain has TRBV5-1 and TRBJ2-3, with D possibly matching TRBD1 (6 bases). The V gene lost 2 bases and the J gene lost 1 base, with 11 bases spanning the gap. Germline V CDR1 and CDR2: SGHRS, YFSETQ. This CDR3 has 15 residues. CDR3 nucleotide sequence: TGCGCCAGCAGCTTCACAGGGCGGGGCACAGATACGCAGTATTTT. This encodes CASSFTGRGTDTQYF.

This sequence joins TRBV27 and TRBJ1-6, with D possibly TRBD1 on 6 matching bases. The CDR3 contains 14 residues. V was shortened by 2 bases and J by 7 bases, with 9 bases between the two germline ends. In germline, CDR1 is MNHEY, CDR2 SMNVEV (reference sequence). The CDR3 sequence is CASSLQGLNSPLHF. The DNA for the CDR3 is TGTGCCAGCAGTTTACAGGGGCTCAATTCACCCCTCCACTTT.

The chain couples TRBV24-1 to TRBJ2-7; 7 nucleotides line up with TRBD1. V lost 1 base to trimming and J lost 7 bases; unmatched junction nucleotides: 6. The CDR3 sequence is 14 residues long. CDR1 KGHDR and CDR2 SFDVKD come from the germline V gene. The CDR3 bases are TGTGCCACCAGTGATTTATTACAGGGGCCTGAGCAGTACTTC. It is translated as CATSDLLQGPEQYF.

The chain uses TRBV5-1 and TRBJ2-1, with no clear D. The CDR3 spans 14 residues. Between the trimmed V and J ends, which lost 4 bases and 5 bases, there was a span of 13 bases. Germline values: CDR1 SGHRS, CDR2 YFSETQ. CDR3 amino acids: CASSPPYFDNEQFF. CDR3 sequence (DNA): TGCGCCAGCAGCCCCCCCTACTTTGACAATGAGCAGTTCTTC.

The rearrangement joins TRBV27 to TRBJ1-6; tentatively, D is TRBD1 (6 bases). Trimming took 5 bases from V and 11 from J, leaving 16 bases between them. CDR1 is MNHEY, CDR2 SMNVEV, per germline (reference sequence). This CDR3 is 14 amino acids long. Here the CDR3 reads CASSPHRAGTPLHF. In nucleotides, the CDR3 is TGTGCCAGCAGTCCCCACAGGGCTGGGACACCCCTCCACTTT.

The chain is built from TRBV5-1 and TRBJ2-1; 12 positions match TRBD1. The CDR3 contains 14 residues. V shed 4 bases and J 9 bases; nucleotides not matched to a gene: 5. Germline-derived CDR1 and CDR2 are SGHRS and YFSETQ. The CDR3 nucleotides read TGCGCCAGCAGCAGGGGGACAGGGGGCCTTGAGCAGTTCTTC. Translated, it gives CASSRGTGGLEQFF.

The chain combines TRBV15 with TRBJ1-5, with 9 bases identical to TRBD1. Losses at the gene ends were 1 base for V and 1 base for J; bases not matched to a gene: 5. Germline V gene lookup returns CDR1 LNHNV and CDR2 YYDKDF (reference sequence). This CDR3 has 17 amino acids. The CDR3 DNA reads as TGTGCCACCAGCAGAGCACAGGGGGCGCGGAGCAATCAGCCCCAGCATTTT. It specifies CATSRAQGARSNQPQHF.

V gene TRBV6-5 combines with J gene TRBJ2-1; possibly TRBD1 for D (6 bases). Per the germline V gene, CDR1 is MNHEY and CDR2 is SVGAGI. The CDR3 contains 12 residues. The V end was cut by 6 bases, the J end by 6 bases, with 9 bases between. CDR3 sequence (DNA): TGTGCCAGCAGGAACAGGGCCAATGAGCAGTTCTTC. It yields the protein CASRNRANEQFF.